This TCR beta chain was found in a study of T-cell memory formation after mild COVID-19 (dated by TCRdb to the early 2020s). The study in broad terms: TCR sequence clusters from the two donors were found to be largely donor specific. In a couple of donors, T-cell clones that expanded and contracted after mild COVID-19 were tracked by sequencing TCRalpha and TCRbeta repertoires over time. The cohort comprised two young, previously healthy adult volunteers, one female and one male. Broader findings and caveats from the paper: The study included only a couple of mild cases, and larger cohorts that include severe cases with pre-infection samples were judged to be necessary. Some responding clones were detected in pre-infection memory, which suggested that pre-existing cross-reactive memory T cells had joined the SARS-CoV-2 response. SARS-CoV-2 specificity was not confirmed for the second-wave clones peaking on day 37. Contracting CD4+ clones were located mainly in the CM and EM memory subsets, whereas CD8+ clones were found to be enriched in EMRA. Clones contracting from day 15 to 85 had balanced CD4/CD8 phenotypes, while a second wave expanding from day 15 to 37 was biased towards CD4+.

The CDR3 numbers 15 residues from cysteine through phenylalanine. CDR3 DNA is the only sequence kept; it has 45 bases, read in frame from the first base. Taken from the germline V gene, the CDR1 and CDR2 loops are SGHDN and FVKESK. V gives up 0 bases and J gives up 1 base, and the segment between their germline ends measures 9 bases. Details on this clonotype: Its antigen is unknown. No qualities accompany the bases; no much larger clone lies one base away.

Ficoll-Paque density gradient centrifugation was the method used to isolate PBMCs. Sequencer: Illumina NovaSeq 6000. TCRalpha and TCRbeta cDNA libraries were built by 5'RACE with constant-segment primers, adding sample barcodes and unique molecular identifiers. Trizol reagent was used to extract RNA from every sample. Library amplification was performed in two PCR steps, and a second sample barcode and Illumina TruSeq adapters were introduced in the second step. Libraries were sequenced on an Illumina NovaSeq with 2 x 150 bp paired-end reads. In the source study's methods: Demultiplexing of reads and collapsing into UMI-guided consensus sequences were performed with migec v1.2.7. With mixcr v2.1.11, UMI consensuses were aligned to TRA and TRB V and J templates and assembled into clonotypes. Expanded or contracted clonotypes were those called significant by both edgeR and NoisET, with noise models trained on biological replicates. edgeR calls used a false discovery rate-adjusted p below 0.01 and a log2 fold-change threshold of 1. As an exploratory analysis of dynamics, max-normalized trajectories of the 1000 most abundant clonotypes were examined by PCA with hierarchical clustering. Separately sequenced CD4+ and CD8+ repertoires were used to assign the CD4 or CD8 phenotype of responding clones. TCRdb itself trimmed the public reads at Q25 with fastp, ran MiXCR and retained productive beta chains. Duplicate CDR3 protein sequences are folded into a single record with the most common DNA and genes. TCRdb's processing, not the authors', yielded these V and J calls. Present in this sample are around 510,000 distinct CDR3 sequences, less than 25% of which were seen just once. Around 8.4% of the sample lies in the top ten.

This chain is built from TRBV14 and TRBJ1-1; no D gene can be assigned with confidence. The clonotype was recovered from an adult woman who had mild COVID-19 (a few samples of this study predate the infection). The sample titles of this study are shuffled in the database, so cell type and time point are left out; the donor was told from shared clones. The sequenced material came from PBMCs or a T cell subset sorted from them (not recorded which). The CDR3 is CASSQDTQQNTEAFF. The base sequence is TGTGCCAGCAGCCAAGACACACAGCAGAACACTGAAGCTTTCTTT. When the CDR3 is completed using the reference TRBV14 and TRBJ1-1 genes on either side, the full variable domain is EAGVTQFPSHSVIEKGQTVTLRCDPISGHDNLYWYRRVMGKEIKFLLHFVKESKQDESGMPNNRFLAERTGGTYSTLKVQPAELEDSGVYFCASSQDTQQNTEAFFGQGTRLTVV.